This T cell receptor (beta chain) emerged from a study of post-analysis software for immune sequencing data. The library was made from cDNA and included unique molecular identifiers. One entry per CDR3 protein results from TCRdb running MiXCR on the PCR reads. The top ten hold approximately 11% of the sample, which has about 680,000 distinct CDR3 sequences, around 64% seen once. This clonotype was seen more than once but under ten times. Its antigen is still unknown. V was pared by 5 bases and J by 5 bases, with 16 bases between. This CDR3 contains 13 residues. CDR1 is DFQATT, CDR2 SNEGSKA, per germline (reference sequence). General observations from the study: There were roughly 5 TRBV segments more frequent in patients than controls, and TRBV5-6, TRBV5-1 and TRBV20-1 were among them.

The receptor comes from a girl aged 2 to 10 with multiple sclerosis. The chain employs TRBV20-1 and TRBJ2-7, with D perhaps matching TRBD1 or TRBD2 (5 bases each). Sequencing used blood. This CDR3 is CSAGTSGFDEQYF. For the CDR3, the DNA is TGCAGTGCTGGGACCTCAGGGTTCGACGAGCAGTACTTC.